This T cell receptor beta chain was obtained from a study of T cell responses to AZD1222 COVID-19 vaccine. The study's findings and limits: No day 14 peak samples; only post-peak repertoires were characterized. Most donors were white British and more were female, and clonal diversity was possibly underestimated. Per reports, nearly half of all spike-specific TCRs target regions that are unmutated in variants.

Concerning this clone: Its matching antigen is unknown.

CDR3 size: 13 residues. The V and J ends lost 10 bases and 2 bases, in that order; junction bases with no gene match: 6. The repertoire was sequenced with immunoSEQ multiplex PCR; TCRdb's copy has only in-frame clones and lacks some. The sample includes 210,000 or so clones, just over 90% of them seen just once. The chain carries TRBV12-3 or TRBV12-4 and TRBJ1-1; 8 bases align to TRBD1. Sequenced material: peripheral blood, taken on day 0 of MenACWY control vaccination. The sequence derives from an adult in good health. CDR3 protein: CATRTGTNTEAFF. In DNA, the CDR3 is TGTGCCACCCGGACAGGGACCAACACTGAAGCTTTCTTT.